The 5 T cell receptor beta chains below were found in one sample sequenced in a study of cytomegalovirus exposure and HLA in healthy donors (dated by TCRdb to 2015 to 2018). Library preparation employed the immunoSEQ multiplex PCR assay. TCRdb provides this immuneACCESS table in a form limited to in-frame rearrangements. Some clones are lacking; in checked studies, under half of them reflect an unresolved V gene, and why the rest are absent is not known. Present in this sample are 90,000 to 130,000 clones, 95% of which were seen just once. In total, the top ten clones hold 0.67% of the sample. Sequencing was carried out using PBMCs. The receptors derive from a woman aged 18 to 35 in good health and CMV-seronegative.

The chain recombines TRBV9 with TRBJ1-2, with D possibly matching TRBD1 (5 bases). The V end lost 3 bases, the J end lost 5 bases, and 8 bases lay between the germline ends. The CDR3 loop spans 12 amino acids. The germline V gene has CDR1 SGDLS and CDR2 YYNGEE. The CDR3 sequence: CASSARVYGYTF. Here the CDR3 DNA reads TGTGCCAGCAGCGCCAGGGTTTATGGCTACACCTTC.

The chain joins TRBV7-6 to TRBJ2-3; D not certain. The V end lost 6 bases, the J end lost 7 bases, and 11 bases lay between the germline ends. The CDR3 totals 12 residues. CDR1 SGHVS and CDR2 FNYEAQ come from the germline V gene. In DNA, the CDR3 is TGTGCCAGCAGTCACAGCCGAAATACGCAGTATTTT. Residues: CASSHSRNTQYF.

The V call is TRBV10-3, the J call TRBJ1-5; D call uncertain. This CDR3 region has 15 residues. CDR1 ENHRY and CDR2 SYGVKD come from the germline V gene. The V end lost 2 bases, the J end lost 1 base, and 9 bases lay between the germline ends. The CDR3 spells CAISEATGSNQPQHF. In nucleotides, the CDR3 is TGTGCCATCAGTGAGGCCACGGGAAGCAATCAGCCCCAGCATTTT.

The rearrangement links TRBV28 to TRBJ1-2; weak D call: TRBD1 (5 bases). This CDR3 region has 14 residues. Per the germline V gene, CDR1 is MDHEN and CDR2 is SYDVKM. The V and J ends lost 4 bases and 8 bases respectively, with 17 bases between them. The CDR3 loop is CASSWGRRSGGYTF. Here the CDR3 DNA reads TGTGCCAGCAGTTGGGGCAGGCGGTCGGGCGGCTACACCTTC.

This chain uses TRBV4-1 with TRBJ1-1; D gene uncertain. Trimming took 1 base from V and 0 from J, leaving 15 bases between them. CDR1 and CDR2 from the germline V gene are MGHRA and YSYEKL. This CDR3 is 17 amino acids long. CDR3 protein: CASSQVPGGLMNTEAFF. Here the CDR3 DNA reads TGCGCCAGCAGCCAAGTCCCGGGCGGGCTCATGAACACTGAAGCTTTCTTT.